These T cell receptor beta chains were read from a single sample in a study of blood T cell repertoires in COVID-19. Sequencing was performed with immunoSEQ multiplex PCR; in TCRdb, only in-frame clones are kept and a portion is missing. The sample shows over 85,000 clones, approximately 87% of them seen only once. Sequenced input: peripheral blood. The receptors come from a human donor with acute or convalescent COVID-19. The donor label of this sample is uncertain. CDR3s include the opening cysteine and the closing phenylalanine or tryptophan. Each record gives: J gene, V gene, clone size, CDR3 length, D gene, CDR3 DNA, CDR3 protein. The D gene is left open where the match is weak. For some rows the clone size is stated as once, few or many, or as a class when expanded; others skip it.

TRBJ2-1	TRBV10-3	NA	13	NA	TGTGCCATCAGGGGGAGCTCCTACAATGAGCAGTTCTTC	CAIRGSSYNEQFF
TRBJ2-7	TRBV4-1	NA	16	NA	TGCGCCAGCAGCCCTCACTGGAGTAGAGGTCTTAGGGAGCAGTACTTC	CASSPHWSRGLREQYF
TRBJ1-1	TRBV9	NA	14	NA	TGTGCCAGCAGCGTAGAGGGGAAATTCACTGAAGCTTTCTTT	CASSVEGKFTEAFF
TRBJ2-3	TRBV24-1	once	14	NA	TGTGCCACCACCCCGGGCGGGGGCACAGATACGCAGTATTTT	CATTPGGGTDTQYF
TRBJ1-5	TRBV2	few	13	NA	TGTGCCAGCACCGGCGGTTACAATCAGCCCCAGCATTTT	CASTGGYNQPQHF
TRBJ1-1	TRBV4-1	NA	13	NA	TGCGCCAGCAGGGGCACAAGGGAGGGTGAAGCTTTCTTT	CASRGTREGEAFF
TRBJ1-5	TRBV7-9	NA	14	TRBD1	TGTGCCAGCAGCCCAGGTACAGGGGGCCAGCCCCAGCATTTT	CASSPGTGGQPQHF
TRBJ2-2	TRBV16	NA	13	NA	NA	CASSQSGTGSCFF
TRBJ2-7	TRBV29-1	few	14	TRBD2	TGCAGCGTTCTCGGACTAGCGGGGATCTACGAGCAGTACTTC	CSVLGLAGIYEQYF
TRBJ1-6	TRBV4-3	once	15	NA	TGCGCCAGCAGCCAAGAATGGAGTGATAATTCACCCCTCCACTTT	CASSQEWSDNSPLHF
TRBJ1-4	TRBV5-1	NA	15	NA	TGCGCCAGCAGCTTGTCGGCGGGGGGTAATGAAAAACTGTTTTTT	CASSLSAGGNEKLFF
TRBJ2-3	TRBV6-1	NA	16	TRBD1	TGTGCCAGCAGTGGGACAGGTTCTTCTAGCACAGATACGCAGTATTTT	CASSGTGSSSTDTQYF
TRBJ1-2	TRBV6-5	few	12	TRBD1	TGTGCCACCGCGACAGGGAACTATGGCTACACCTTC	CATATGNYGYTF
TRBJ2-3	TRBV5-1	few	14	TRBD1	TGCGCCAGCAGCCTGGGACAGGGGGCCGATACGCAGTATTTT	CASSLGQGADTQYF
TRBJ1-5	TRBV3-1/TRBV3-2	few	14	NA	TGTGCCAGCAGCCTCGGGGAGATCAATCAGCCCCAGCATTTT	CASSLGEINQPQHF
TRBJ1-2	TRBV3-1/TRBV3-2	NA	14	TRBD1	TGTGCCAGCAGCCGGGGGGGACAGGGCGGAGGCTACACCTTC	CASSRGGQGGGYTF
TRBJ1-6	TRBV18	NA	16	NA	TGTGCCAGCTCACCCGGGGAACGGGGTAGGAATTCACCCCTCCACTTT	CASSPGERGRNSPLHF
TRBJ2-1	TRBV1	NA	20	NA	TGCACCAGCAGCCAAGATCCTCCTCTTTCGTCGCGGGGGGCGATCGATGAGCAGTTCTTC	CTSSQDPPLSSRGAIDEQFF
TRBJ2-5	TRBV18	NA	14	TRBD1	TGTGCCAGCTCACAGGGACAGGGTCCGGAGACCCAGTACTTC	CASSQGQGPETQYF
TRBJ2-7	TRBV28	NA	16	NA	TGTGCCAGCAGTTCCCCGCCGAGGGGGGGGTCCTACGAGCAGTACTTC	CASSSPPRGGSYEQYF
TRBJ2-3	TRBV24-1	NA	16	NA	TGTGCCACCAGTGATTTCTCAGGGGGACTCACAGATACGCAGTATTTT	CATSDFSGGLTDTQYF
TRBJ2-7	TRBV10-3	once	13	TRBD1	TGTGCCATCAGCGGACAGGGCTCCTACGAGCAGTACTTC	CAISGQGSYEQYF
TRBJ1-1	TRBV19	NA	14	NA	TGTGCCAGCCGTCCCACTCCCGGGGACACTGAAGCTTTCTTT	CASRPTPGDTEAFF
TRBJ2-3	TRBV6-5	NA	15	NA	TGTGCCAGCAGTTACTCTACCCCGACAATAGATACGCAGTATTTT	CASSYSTPTIDTQYF
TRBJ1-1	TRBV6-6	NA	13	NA	TGTGCCATCACGACAGGTTCTTTTCGAGGAGCTTTCTTT	CAITTGSFRGAFF
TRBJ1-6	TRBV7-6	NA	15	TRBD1	TGTGCCAGCAGCCCTCGGGCAGGGGGTAATTCACCCCTCCACTTT	CASSPRAGGNSPLHF
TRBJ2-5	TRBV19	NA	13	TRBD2	TGTGCCAGTAGACGAGCGGGGGGTGAGACCCAGTACTTC	CASRRAGGETQYF
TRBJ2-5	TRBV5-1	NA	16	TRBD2	TGCGCCAGCAGCCCACTAGCGGGACTGTACCAAGAGACCCAGTACTTC	CASSPLAGLYQETQYF
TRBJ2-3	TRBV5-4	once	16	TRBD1	TGTGCCAGCAGCGCTCCCGGGACAGCGAGCACAGATACGCAGTATTTT	CASSAPGTASTDTQYF
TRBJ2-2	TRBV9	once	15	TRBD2	TGTGCCAGCAGCGCCCTAGCGGGGGCCCCCGGGGAGCTGTTTTTT	CASSALAGAPGELFF
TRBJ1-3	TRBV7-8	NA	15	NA	TGTGCCAGCAGCTTAGGGACAAGCCAAGGAAACACCATATATTTT	CASSLGTSQGNTIYF